Following are 26 T cell receptor beta chains from one sample sequenced in a study of T-cell memory formation after mild COVID-19. In TCRdb, the 5' RACE reads were re-called with MiXCR into one record per CDR3 protein. The data show around 320,000 distinct CDR3 sequences, with more than 13% seen just once and 21% held by the top ten. What was sequenced was PBMCs or a T cell subset sorted from them (not recorded which). The receptor set was obtained from a man in his late teens or twenties who had mild COVID-19 (a few samples of this study predate the infection). Cell type and time point are not known.

J is TRBJ2-7 and V is TRBV6-6, with D unclear. The CDR3 has 14 amino acids. CDR1 is MNHNY, CDR2 SVGAGI, per germline (reference sequence). Trimming took off 6 bases at V and 0 bases at J, with 12 bases between the two ends. The CDR3 sequence is CASSFGRASYEQYF. The CDR3 DNA reads TGTGCCAGCAGCTTCGGACGGGCCTCCTACGAGCAGTACTTC.

This clonotype was counted between two and nine times. This chain uses TRBV12-3 or TRBV12-4 with TRBJ2-5, with 11 bases lining up with TRBD1. Trimming removed 5 bases from V and 5 bases from J; junction bases left unmatched: 7. The CDR3 covers 15 residues. CDR3 nucleotide sequence: TGTGCCAGCAGTCCCGGGACAGGGGGTTTCGAGACCCAGTACTTC. Protein: CASSPGTGGFETQYF.

The chain couples TRBV28 to TRBJ2-7, with TRBD1 as a possible D gene (6 bases). Germline loops: CDR1 MDHEN, CDR2 SYDVKM. The CDR3 covers 14 residues. Trimming removed 6 bases from V and 4 bases from J, with 16 bases in between. The CDR3 loop is CASSQPGHVYEQYV. CDR3 in DNA: TGTGCCAGCAGCCAGCCGGGACATGTTTACGAGCAGTACGTC.

This clonotype was found a few times. The rearrangement links TRBV6-2 or TRBV6-3 to TRBJ1-5; tentative D call: TRBD1 (5 bases). The V gene lost 4 bases and the J gene lost 1 base, with 14 bases spanning the gap. Per germline, CDR1 MNHEY and CDR2 SVGEGT. The CDR3 length is 16 residues. CDR3 nucleotide sequence: TGTGCCAGCAGTTTGGCCCCAGGGTACAGCAATCAGCCCCAGCATTTT. This gives the protein CASSLAPGYSNQPQHF.

The rearrangement uses TRBV2 and TRBJ2-1; TRBD2 aligns across 13 bases. J was trimmed by 5 bases and V by 6 bases; bases with no gene match: 7. The CDR3 has 16 residues. Looked up from germline, CDR1 is SNHLY and CDR2 is FYNNEI. This chain's CDR3 is CASRRWTSGGNNEQFF. CDR3 DNA: TGTGCCAGCAGGCGCTGGACTAGCGGGGGAAACAATGAGCAGTTCTTC.

This clonotype has ten or more counts. CDR3 region: CASSFGEGYYNEQFF. CDR3 nucleotide sequence: TGTGCCAGCAGTTTTGGCGAGGGATACTACAATGAGCAGTTCTTC. The chain links TRBV12-3 or TRBV12-4 to TRBJ2-1; possible D gene TRBD2, 5 bases. Trimming took 3 bases from V and 3 from J, leaving 12 bases between them. The CDR3 sequence is 15 residues long.

The chain recombines TRBV2 with TRBJ2-2; possible D gene TRBD1, 5 bases. CDR3 length equals 17 residues. Germline V gives CDR1 SNHLY, CDR2 FYNNEI. V was shortened by 2 bases and J by 4 bases, with 17 bases between the two germline ends. CDR3: CASSERGSRTLTGELFF. The CDR3 coding sequence is TGTGCCAGCAGTGAAAGGGGCAGCCGAACCCTCACCGGGGAGCTGTTTTTT.

This clonotype occurred a few times. One junction end disagrees with the germline gene, perhaps due to a read error. V usage is TRBV6-2 or TRBV6-3 and J usage is TRBJ2-1; maybe TRBD1 (6 bases). This CDR3 has 12 amino acids. Germline loops: CDR1 MNHEY, CDR2 SVGEGT. The CDR3 region is CASSWTARSPYF. The CDR3 nucleotides are TGTGCCAGCAGTTGGACAGCTCGAAGCCCCTACTTC.

The genes are TRBV5-1 and TRBJ1-2, with D tentatively TRBD1 (5 bases). Germline V gene data show CDR1 as SGHRS and CDR2 as YFSETQ. V was shortened by 0 bases and J by 4 bases, with 13 bases between the two germline ends. The CDR3 covers 15 residues. The DNA of the CDR3 is TGCGCCAGCAGCTTGGGGGGCCCCCTACTCTATGGCTACACCTTC. Its translation: CASSLGGPLLYGYTF. Based on the CDR3 plus reference TRBV5-1 and TRBJ1-2, the full variable domain is KAGVTQTPRYLIKTRGQQVTLSCSPISGHRSVSWYQQTPGQGLQFLFEYFSETQRNKGNFPGRFSGRQFSNSRSEMNVSTLELGDSALYLCASSLGGPLLYGYTFGSGTRLTVV.

There are a few counts of this clonotype. This chain links TRBV6-1 with TRBJ1-1; D ambiguous. The germline V gene encodes CDR1 MNHNS and CDR2 SASEGT. The CDR3 loop spans 15 amino acids. Trimming shortened V by 0 bases and J by 3 bases, and 11 bases separated the two germline ends. The CDR3 reads CASSEAGTAHTEAFF. In DNA form, the CDR3 reads TGTGCCAGCAGTGAAGCGGGAACAGCCCACACTGAAGCTTTCTTT.

Concerning this clonotype itself: Since a much larger clone is just one base distant, this may be a read error. This sequence joins TRBV5-6 and TRBJ2-1; D possibly corresponds to TRBD1 (5 bases). CDR1 is SGHDT, CDR2 YYEEEE, per germline. The CDR3 is 13 amino acids. V lost 0 bases and J 6 bases, leaving 7 bases between the germline ends. CDR3 bases: TGTGCCAGCAGCTTGGGCAGGGCCAATGAGCAGTTCTTC. Protein sequence: CASSLGRANEQFF.

This clonotype was found a few times. A much more abundant neighbour one base away suggests this may be a read error. The chain recombines TRBV20-1 with TRBJ2-5; D might be TRBD2 (6 bases). CDR1 and CDR2 (germline): DFQATT, SNEGSKA (reference sequence). V lost 0 bases and J 1 base, leaving 9 bases between the germline ends. This CDR3 is built from 14 residues. The CDR3 reads CSARELRGQETQYF. CDR3 nucleotide sequence: TGCAGTGCTAGAGAGTTGCGGGGCCAAGAGACCCAGTACTTC.

This clonotype was picked up a small number of times. V gene TRBV3-1 combines with J gene TRBJ2-1; TRBD1 aligns across 8 bases. V lost 4 bases to trimming and J lost 3 bases; unmatched junction nucleotides: 5. CDR1 and CDR2 (germline): LGHDT, YNNKEL (reference sequence). The CDR3 contains 15 residues. The CDR3 sequence is CASSPDRGIYNEQFF. For the CDR3, the DNA is TGTGCCAGCAGCCCCGACAGGGGTATCTACAATGAGCAGTTCTTC.

This clonotype appeared a few times. CDR3 sequence reads: CASSESFGGGRDTQYF. DNA for the CDR3: TGCGCCAGCAGTGAGTCTTTTGGCGGGGGCAGAGATACGCAGTATTTT. The V call is TRBV10-2, the J call TRBJ2-3; a weak D match, TRBD2 (7 bases). The CDR3 runs to 16 residues. Trimming pared 0 bases from V and 5 bases from J, leaving 15 bases between. Germline-derived CDR1 and CDR2 are WSHSY and SAAADI.

The rearrangement joins TRBV5-4 to TRBJ2-5; weak D call: TRBD2 (7 bases). Trimming left V 4 bases short and J 2 bases short, with 18 bases between. In germline, CDR1 is SGHNT, CDR2 YYREEE (reference sequence). There are 16 residues in the CDR3. DNA of the CDR3: TGTGCCAGCAGCCCCCTAGGGGGGGCTAGACAAGAGACCCAGTACTTC. Protein: CASSPLGGARQETQYF. The whole variable domain, remainder taken from reference TRBV5-4 and TRBJ2-5, is ETGVTQSPTHLIKTRGQQVTLRCSSQSGHNTVSWYQQALGQGPQFIFQYYREEENGRGNFPPRFSGLQFPNYSSELNVNALELDDSALYLCASSPLGGARQETQYFGPGTRLLVL.

The rearrangement joins TRBV27 to TRBJ1-5; no definite D call. CDR1 and CDR2 from the germline V gene are MNHEY and SMNVEV (reference sequence). Between the trimmed V and J ends, which lost 7 bases and 5 bases, there was a span of 9 bases. The CDR3 consists of 12 residues. CDR3 sequence reads: CASTRTDQPQHF. The CDR3, as DNA: TGTGCCAGCACGCGAACTGATCAGCCCCAGCATTTT.

J is TRBJ1-2 and V is TRBV7-2; D may be TRBD1 (5 bases). The CDR3 has 15 amino acids. CDR1 and CDR2 from the germline V gene are SGHTA and FQGNSA. V was cut by 6 bases and J by 8 bases, with 22 bases left in between. CDR3 sequence reads: CASSYRGVGLRGYTF. The CDR3 DNA is TGTGCCAGCAGTTACCGGGGGGTGGGTCTGCGCGGCTACACCTTC. Combining the CDR3 with reference TRBV7-2 and TRBJ1-2 gives the whole variable domain GAGVSQSPSNKVTEKGKDVELRCDPISGHTALYWYRQSLGQGLEFLIYFQGNSAPDKSGLPSDRFSAERTGGSVSTLTIQRTQQEDSAVYLCASSYRGVGLRGYTFGSGTRLTVV.

Notes on this clonotype: Relative to the germline gene, one junction end is altered; a read error may explain this. This rearrangement joins TRBV6-2 or TRBV6-3 to TRBJ2-2, with 8 bases that match TRBD1. Germline V gene data show CDR1 as MNHEY and CDR2 as SVGEGT. The CDR3 is 15 amino acids. CDR3 nucleotides: TGTGCCAGCAGTGATCGACAGGGGAGAACCGGGGAGCTGGTTTTT. This sequence encodes CASSDRQGRTGELVF.

The chain combines TRBV11-1 with TRBJ1-1; the D is unclear. Trimming stripped 4 bases from V and 5 bases from J, with 26 bases between. The CDR3 has 18 residues. Germline V lookup: CDR1 SGHAT, CDR2 FQDESV (reference sequence). In nucleotides, the CDR3 is TGTGCCAGCAGCTCACGTGCCCTTGGAGCATTTTTAGGGACTGAAGCTTTCTTT. This translates into CASSSRALGAFLGTEAFF.

The chain couples TRBV6-2 or TRBV6-3 to TRBJ2-2; D ambiguous. CDR3 length: 13 amino acids. V lost 6 bases and J lost 4, with 9 bases in between. In germline, CDR1 is MNHEY, CDR2 SVGEGT. Written as DNA, the CDR3 is TGTGCCAGCAGCCAGACACCCACCGGGGAGCTGTTTTTT. It yields the protein CASSQTPTGELFF.

This clonotype was counted a few times. CDR3 nucleotides: TGTGCCAGCAGCAACATCGCAGAGACCCAGTACTTC. This sequence encodes CASSNIAETQYF. The V call is TRBV7-2, the J call TRBJ2-5; D uncertain. The CDR3 runs to 12 residues. CDR1 SGHTA and CDR2 FQGNSA come from the germline V gene. V lost 5 bases to trimming and J lost 4 bases, with 8 bases between them.

The V and J genes are TRBV4-1 and TRBJ2-7; no clear D. The germline CDR1 and CDR2 sequences are MGHRA and YSYEKL. The CDR3 length is 17 residues. Trimming pared 2 bases from V and 4 bases from J, leaving 21 bases between. CDR3 amino acids: CASSQLAATWANYEQYF. The CDR3 bases are TGCGCCAGCAGCCAACTCGCAGCGACATGGGCCAATTACGAGCAGTACTTC.

V and J are TRBV9 and TRBJ1-1; perhaps TRBD1 as D (5 bases). This CDR3 has 16 residues. Germline V gene sequence: CDR1 SGDLS, CDR2 YYNGEE. Trimming cost V 4 bases and J 1 base, with 17 bases left between them. CDR3 nucleotide sequence: TGTGCCAGCAGCCCCCGTCGTGGGGGGACGAACACTGAAGCTTTCTTT. Translated: CASSPRRGGTNTEAFF.

This clonotype was seen a few times. The genes are TRBV11-2 and TRBJ2-7; weak D call: TRBD2 (6 bases). This CDR3 is built from 15 residues. In germline, CDR1 is SGHAT, CDR2 FQNNGV. Deletions cut 1 base from V and 2 bases from J, with 12 bases between. The CDR3, as DNA: TGTGCCAGCAGCTTAGCCGCGGGAATCACCTACGAGCAGTACTTC. Protein sequence: CASSLAAGITYEQYF.

This chain joins TRBV7-9 and TRBJ2-3; 7 nucleotides match TRBD2. The CDR3 is 14 residues long. Trimming took 3 bases from V and 7 from J; bases not matched to a gene: 7. Looked up from germline, CDR1 is SEHNR and CDR2 is FQNEAQ (reference sequence). The CDR3 nucleotides read TGTGCCAGCAGCTTTCATGGGGGAGGGAATACGCAGTATTTT. This gives the protein CASSFHGGGNTQYF.

With regard to this clonotype: Relative to the germline gene, one junction end is altered; a read error may explain this. The J gene is TRBJ1-2, the V gene TRBV18, with a possible D match to TRBD1 (5 bases). Germline assignment: CDR1 KGHSH and CDR2 LQKENI. The CDR3 runs 15 residues. CDR3 protein: CSSSNVGAHESGYTF. In nucleotides, the CDR3 is TGTTCCAGCTCAAATGTAGGGGCGCACGAGTCCGGCTACACCTTC.